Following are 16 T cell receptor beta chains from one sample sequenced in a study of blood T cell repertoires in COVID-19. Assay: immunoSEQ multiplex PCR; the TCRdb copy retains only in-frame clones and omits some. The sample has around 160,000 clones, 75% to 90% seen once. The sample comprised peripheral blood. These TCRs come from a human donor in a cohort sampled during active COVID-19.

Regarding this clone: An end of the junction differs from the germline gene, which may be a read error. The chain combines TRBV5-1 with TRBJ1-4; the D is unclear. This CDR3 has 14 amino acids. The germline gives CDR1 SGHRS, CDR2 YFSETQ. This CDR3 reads CASSLEPTNVKLFF. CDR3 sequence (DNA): TGCGCCAGCAGCTTGGAGCCCACGAATGTAAAACTGTTTTTT.

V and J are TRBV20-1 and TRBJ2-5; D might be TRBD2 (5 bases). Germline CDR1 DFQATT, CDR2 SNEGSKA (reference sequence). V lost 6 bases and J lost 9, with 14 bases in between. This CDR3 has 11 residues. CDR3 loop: CSAPLKGAQYF. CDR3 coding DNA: TGCAGTGCACCCCTTAAGGGAGCCCAGTACTTC.

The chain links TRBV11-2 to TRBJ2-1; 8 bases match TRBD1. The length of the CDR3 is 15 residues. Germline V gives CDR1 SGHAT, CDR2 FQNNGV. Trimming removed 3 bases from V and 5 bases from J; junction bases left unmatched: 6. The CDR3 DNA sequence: TGTGCCAGCAGCTTTGGCAGGGGGCCCCACAATGAGCAGTTCTTC. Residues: CASSFGRGPHNEQFF.

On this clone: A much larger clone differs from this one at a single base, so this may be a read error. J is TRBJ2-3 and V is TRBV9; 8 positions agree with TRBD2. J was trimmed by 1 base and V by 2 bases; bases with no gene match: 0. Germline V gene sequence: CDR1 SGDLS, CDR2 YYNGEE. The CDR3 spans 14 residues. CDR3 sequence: CASSVTSGTDTQYF. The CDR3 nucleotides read TGTGCCAGCAGCGTGACTAGCGGCACAGATACGCAGTATTTT.

CDR3 sequence: CASSQGDSSDEQYF. The CDR3 DNA reads TGCGCCAGCAGCCAGGGGGACAGTAGCGACGAGCAGTACTTC. V gene TRBV4-3 combines with J gene TRBJ2-7, with 7 bases matching TRBD1. The CDR3 consists of 14 residues. Germline CDR1 LGHNA, CDR2 YSLEER. Trimming removed 3 bases from V and 5 bases from J; junction bases left unmatched: 7.

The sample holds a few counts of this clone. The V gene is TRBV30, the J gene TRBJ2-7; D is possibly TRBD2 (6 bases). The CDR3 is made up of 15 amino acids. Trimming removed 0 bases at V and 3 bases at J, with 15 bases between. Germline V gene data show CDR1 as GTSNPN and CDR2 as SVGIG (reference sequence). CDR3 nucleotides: TGTGCCTGGAGTGTACTGCGTGGGGGGTTCTACGAGCAGTACTTC. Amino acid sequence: CAWSVLRGGFYEQYF.

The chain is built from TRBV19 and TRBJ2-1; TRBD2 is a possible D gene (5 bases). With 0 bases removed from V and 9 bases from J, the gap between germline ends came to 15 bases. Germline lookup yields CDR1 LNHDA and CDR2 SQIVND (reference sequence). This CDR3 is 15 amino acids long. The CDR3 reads CASSIDGGLPLEQFF. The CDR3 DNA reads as TGTGCCAGTAGTATAGATGGAGGACTCCCTCTTGAGCAGTTCTTC.

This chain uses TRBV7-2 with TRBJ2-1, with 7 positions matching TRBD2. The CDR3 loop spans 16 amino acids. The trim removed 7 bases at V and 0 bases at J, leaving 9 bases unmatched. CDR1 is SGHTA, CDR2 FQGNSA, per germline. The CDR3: CASKRTRSSSYNEQFF. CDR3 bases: TGTGCCAGCAAAAGGACTAGATCCAGCTCCTACAATGAGCAGTTCTTC. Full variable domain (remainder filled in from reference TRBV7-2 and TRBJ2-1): GAGVSQSPSNKVTEKGKDVELRCDPISGHTALYWYRQSLGQGLEFLIYFQGNSAPDKSGLPSDRFSAERTGGSVSTLTIQRTQQEDSAVYLCASKRTRSSSYNEQFFGPGTRLTVL.

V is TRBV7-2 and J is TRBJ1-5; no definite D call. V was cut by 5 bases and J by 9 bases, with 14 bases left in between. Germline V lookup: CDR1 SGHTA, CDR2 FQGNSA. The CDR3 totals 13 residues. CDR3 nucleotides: TGTGCCAGCAGCCCGGGAAGGGCCCGGCCCCAGCATTTT. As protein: CASSPGRARPQHF.

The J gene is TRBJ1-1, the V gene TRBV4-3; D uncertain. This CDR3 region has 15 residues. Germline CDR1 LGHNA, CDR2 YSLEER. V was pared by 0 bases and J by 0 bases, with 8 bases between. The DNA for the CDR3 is TGCGCCAGCAGCCAAGAATTGCCGGTGAACACTGAAGCTTTCTTT. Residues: CASSQELPVNTEAFF.

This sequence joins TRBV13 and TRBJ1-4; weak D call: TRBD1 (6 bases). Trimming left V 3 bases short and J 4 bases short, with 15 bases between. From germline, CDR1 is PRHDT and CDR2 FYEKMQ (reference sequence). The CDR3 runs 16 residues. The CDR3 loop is CASSLGGRLDNEKLFF. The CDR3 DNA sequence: TGTGCCAGCAGCTTGGGGGGGCGGCTGGATAATGAAAAACTGTTTTTT.

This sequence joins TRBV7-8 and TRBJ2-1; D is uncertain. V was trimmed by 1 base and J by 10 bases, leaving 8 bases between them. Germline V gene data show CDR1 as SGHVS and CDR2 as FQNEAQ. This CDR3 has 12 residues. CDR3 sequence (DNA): TGTGCCAGCAGCTTAGAGGAGCCAGAGCAGTTCTTC. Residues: CASSLEEPEQFF.

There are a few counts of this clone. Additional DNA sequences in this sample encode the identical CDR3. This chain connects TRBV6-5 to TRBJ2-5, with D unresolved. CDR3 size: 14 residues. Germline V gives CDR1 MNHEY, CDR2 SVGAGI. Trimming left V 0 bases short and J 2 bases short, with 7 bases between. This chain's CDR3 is CASSYSGRQETQYF. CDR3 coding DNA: TGTGCCAGCAGTTACTCGGGCAGACAAGAGACCCAGTACTTC.

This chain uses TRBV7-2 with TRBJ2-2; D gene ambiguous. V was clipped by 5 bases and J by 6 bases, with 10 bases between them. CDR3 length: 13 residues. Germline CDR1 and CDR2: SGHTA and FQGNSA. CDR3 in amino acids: CASSAALAGELFF. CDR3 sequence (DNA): TGTGCCAGCAGCGCGGCATTGGCCGGGGAGCTGTTTTTT.

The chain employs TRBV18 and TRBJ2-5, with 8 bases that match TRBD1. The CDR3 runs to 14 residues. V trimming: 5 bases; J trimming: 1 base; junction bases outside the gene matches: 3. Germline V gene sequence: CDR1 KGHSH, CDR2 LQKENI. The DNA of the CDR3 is TGTGCCAGCTCAAGGACAGGGCTCCAAGAGACCCAGTACTTC. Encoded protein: CASSRTGLQETQYF.

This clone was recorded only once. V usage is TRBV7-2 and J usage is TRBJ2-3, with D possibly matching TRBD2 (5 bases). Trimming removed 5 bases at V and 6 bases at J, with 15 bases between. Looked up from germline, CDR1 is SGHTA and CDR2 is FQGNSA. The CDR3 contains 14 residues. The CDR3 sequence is CASSPKRYCDTQYF. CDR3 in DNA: TGTGCCAGCAGCCCCAAGCGGTACTGCGATACGCAGTATTTT.